These 11 T cell receptor beta chains were all obtained from the same sample, sequenced in a study of T cells expressing NK-cell markers. TCRdb reprocessed the 5' RACE reads, keeping one entry per CDR3 protein, no DNA. This sample's table reports about 460,000 distinct CDR3 sequences. Input material: blood T cells: a sorted CD56 or NKG2C T cell subset, CD4+ or CD8+ T cells, or bulk PBMC T cells (not recorded which). The receptors shown here come from a woman between 50 and 59 years old in good health.

This chain uses TRBV12-3 or TRBV12-4 with TRBJ1-6; TCRdb indicates TRBD1, and absent DNA this call remains unverified. The CDR3 consists of 13 residues. CDR3 in amino acids: CASTARGYSPLHF.

This sequence joins TRBV11-2 and TRBJ2-1; TCRdb's D gene call, TRBD2, goes unchecked for lack of DNA. Germline CDR1 and CDR2: SGHAT and FQNNGV. The CDR3 runs 14 residues. The CDR3: CASRQLAGGREQFF.

The chain uses TRBV20-1 and TRBJ2-3; TCRdb's D gene call, TRBD1, goes unchecked for lack of DNA. The CDR3 contains 12 residues. CDR1 is DFQATT and CDR2 is SNEGSKA in the germline V gene (reference sequence). This CDR3 reads CSADGGGLGQYF.

This chain connects TRBV14 to TRBJ2-4; TCRdb calls TRBD2, which cannot be checked without DNA. Germline values: CDR1 SGHDN, CDR2 FVKESK. The CDR3 is 17 residues long. CDR3 in amino acids: CASSQGDYSGRRNIQYF.

The chain links TRBV4-1 to TRBJ2-7; the TCRdb D gene call, TRBD2, has no DNA to confirm it. There are 15 residues in the CDR3. Looked up from germline, CDR1 is MGHRA and CDR2 is YSYEKL. The chain's CDR3 is CASSQWVASTYEQYF.

The chain joins TRBV20-1 to TRBJ2-3; without DNA, the TCRdb call of TRBD2 cannot be checked. The germline CDR1 and CDR2 sequences are DFQATT and SNEGSKA (reference sequence). This CDR3 spans 17 amino acids. The CDR3 region is CSAPTSGRAPPLDTQYF.

This sequence joins TRBV7-3 and TRBJ2-2; the D call from TCRdb, TRBD1, cannot be confirmed without DNA. CDR1 and CDR2 from the germline V gene are SGHTA and FQGTGA. This CDR3 is 14 amino acids long. CDR3 sequence: CASSSAPHAGELFF.

This CDR3 is CSPLTENTEAFF. The chain joins TRBV20-1 to TRBJ1-1; the D gene TCRdb calls, TRBD1, cannot be checked with no DNA. Germline CDR1 and CDR2: DFQATT and SNEGSKA (reference sequence). This CDR3 spans 12 amino acids.

The gene calls are TRBV7-6 and TRBJ1-1; TCRdb indicates TRBD1, and absent DNA this call remains unverified. The CDR3 spans 17 residues. Germline loops: CDR1 SGHVS, CDR2 FNYEAQ. The CDR3 reads CASSLSPQVSGRTEAFF.

The chain links TRBV6-5 to TRBJ2-7; TCRdb designates TRBD1, a call that cannot be tested without DNA. The germline V gene encodes CDR1 MNHEY and CDR2 SVGAGI. The CDR3 is 13 residues long. This CDR3 reads CASSYETDREQYF.

The chain recombines TRBV20-1 with TRBJ1-4; TCRdb's assignment of TRBD1 cannot be checked, as there is no DNA. The germline CDR1 and CDR2 sequences are DFQATT and SNEGSKA (reference sequence). CDR3 length: 13 amino acids. The CDR3 region is CSATGTVNEKLFF.